This section outlines one T cell receptor beta chain sequence together with its context. The sample contains more than one DNA sequence encoding this CDR3. This record comes from a study of shared clonotypes between healthy human individuals. Sorted-subset replicate PCRs used 150 to 200 ng DNA, approximately 33,000 T cell genomes. Clones were sequenced by immunoSEQ multiplex PCR, and TCRdb holds only the in-frame ones, with some missing. In the table there are about 2.1 million clones, 80% to 95% of which are singletons. Cells designated naive CD8 were CD45RO-negative and were positively selected for CCR7, with terminally differentiated effector memory CD45RA+ cells excluded. V shed 4 bases, J shed 4 bases, and the junction held 0 bases outside the gene matches. Germline V lookup: CDR1 SGDLS, CDR2 YYNGEE. The CDR3 is 13 residues long.

The sample was naive CD8+ T cells from PBMCs. The rearrangement links TRBV9 to TRBJ1-4; 8 bases agree with TRBD1. This clonotype originated in a man aged 18 to 30 in good health. Some clones in this sample may be carry-over from other donors' samples. The CDR3 spells CASSTGGNEKLFF. The CDR3 nucleotides are TGTGCCAGCAGCACAGGGGGTAATGAAAAACTGTTTTTT.